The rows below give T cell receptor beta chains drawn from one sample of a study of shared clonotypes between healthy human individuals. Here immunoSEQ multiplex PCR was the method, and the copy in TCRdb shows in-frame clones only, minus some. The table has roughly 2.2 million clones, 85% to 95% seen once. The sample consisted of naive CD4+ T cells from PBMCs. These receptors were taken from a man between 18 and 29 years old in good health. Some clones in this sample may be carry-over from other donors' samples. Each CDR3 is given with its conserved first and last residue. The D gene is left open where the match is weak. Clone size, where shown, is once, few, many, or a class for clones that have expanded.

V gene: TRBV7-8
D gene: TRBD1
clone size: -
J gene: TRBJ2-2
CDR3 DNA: TGTGCCAGCAGCTCTAGACAGGGGAAGGAGGAGCTGTTTTTT
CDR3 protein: CASSSRQGKEELFF

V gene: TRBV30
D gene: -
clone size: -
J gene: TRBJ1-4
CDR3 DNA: TGTGCCTGGAGGCTCCCCAATGAAAAACTGTTTTTT
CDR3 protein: CAWRLPNEKLFF

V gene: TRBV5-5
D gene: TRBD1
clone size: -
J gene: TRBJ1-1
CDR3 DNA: TGTGCCAGCAGCGCTACCGGGACAGGGGCGAACACTGAAGCTTTCTTT
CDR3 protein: CASSATGTGANTEAFF

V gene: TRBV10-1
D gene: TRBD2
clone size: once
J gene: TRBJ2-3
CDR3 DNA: TGCGCCAGCAGTCAAAAGAGGACTAGCGGGACAGGAGATACGCAGTATTTT
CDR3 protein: CASSQKRTSGTGDTQYF

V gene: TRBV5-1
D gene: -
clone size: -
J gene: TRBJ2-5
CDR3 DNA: TGCGCCAGCAGCTTCTACATCCAAGAGACCCAGTACTTC
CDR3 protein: CASSFYIQETQYF

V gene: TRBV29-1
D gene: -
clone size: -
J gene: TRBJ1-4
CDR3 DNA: TGCAGCGTTGGGCCGACGAATGAAAAACTGTTTTTT
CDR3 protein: CSVGPTNEKLFF

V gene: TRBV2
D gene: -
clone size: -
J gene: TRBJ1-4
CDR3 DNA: TGTGCCAGCAGAAACGGGCAGGGGAATGAAAAACTGTTTTTT
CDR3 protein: CASRNGQGNEKLFF

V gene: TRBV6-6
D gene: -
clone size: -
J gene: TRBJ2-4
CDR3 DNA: TGTGCCACGGGGGATAGGAAGATAGCCAAAAACATTCAGTACTTC
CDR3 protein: CATGDRKIAKNIQYF

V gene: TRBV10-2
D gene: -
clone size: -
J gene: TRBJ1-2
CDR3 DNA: TGCGCCAGCAGTGACTCGGAGGGGACCCGAACAGCCTTC
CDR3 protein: CASSDSEGTRTAF

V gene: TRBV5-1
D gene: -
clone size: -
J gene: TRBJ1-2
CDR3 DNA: TGCGCCAGCAGCTTGGTGGTGGTGGGGCAAGGCATGAGAGGCTACACCTTC
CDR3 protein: CASSLVVVGQGMRGYTF

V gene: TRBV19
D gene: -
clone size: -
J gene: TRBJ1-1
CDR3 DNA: TGTGCCAGTAGTATACCCCGGGGAGAAACTGAAGCTTTCTTT
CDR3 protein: CASSIPRGETEAFF

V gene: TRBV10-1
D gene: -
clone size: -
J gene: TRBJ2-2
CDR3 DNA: TGCGCCAGCAGTGGGGTGACCGGGGAGCTGTTTTTT
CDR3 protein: CASSGVTGELFF

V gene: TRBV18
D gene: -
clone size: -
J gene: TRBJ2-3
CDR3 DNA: TGTGCCAGCTCCCCGGCAGATACGCAGTATTTT
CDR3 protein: CASSPADTQYF

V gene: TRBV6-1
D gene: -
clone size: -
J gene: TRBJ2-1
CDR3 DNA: TGTGCCAGCAGTGAAGGAACCGCCCCGGGGTACAATGAGCAGTTCTTC
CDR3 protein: CASSEGTAPGYNEQFF

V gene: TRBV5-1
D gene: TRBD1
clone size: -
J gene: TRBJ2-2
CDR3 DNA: TGCGCCAGCAGCTTGGCCGATCAGGGGGCTAAAGCCGGGGAGCTGTTTTTT
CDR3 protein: CASSLADQGAKAGELFF

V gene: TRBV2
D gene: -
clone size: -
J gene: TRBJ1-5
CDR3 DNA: TGTGCCAGCAGTGAGTTCAGGGAGACAGCATCTTATCAGCCCCAGCATTTT
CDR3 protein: CASSEFRETASYQPQHF

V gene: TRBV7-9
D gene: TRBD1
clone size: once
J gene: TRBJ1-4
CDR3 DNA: TGTGCCAGCAGCTTAGGGACAGGGGGAGGAACAACTAATGAAAAACTGTTTTTT
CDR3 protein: CASSLGTGGGTTNEKLFF

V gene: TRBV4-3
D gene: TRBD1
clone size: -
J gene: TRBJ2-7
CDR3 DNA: TGCGCCAGCAGCCTGAGGACAGGGGGCCTATACGAGCAGTACTTC
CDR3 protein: CASSLRTGGLYEQYF

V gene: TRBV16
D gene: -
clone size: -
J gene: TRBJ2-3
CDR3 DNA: TGTGCCAGCAGCCGCCCTGGGCCCACAGCCGATACGCAGTATTTT
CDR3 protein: CASSRPGPTADTQYF

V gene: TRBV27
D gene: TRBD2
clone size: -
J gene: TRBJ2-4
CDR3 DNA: TGTGCCAGCAGTTCCAAAAGCGGGAGCGGGAGAAACATTCAGTACTTC
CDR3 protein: CASSSKSGSGRNIQYF

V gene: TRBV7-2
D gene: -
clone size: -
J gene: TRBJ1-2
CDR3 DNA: TGTGCCAGCAGCGCGACCGGGAGCTATGGCTACACCTTC
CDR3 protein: CASSATGSYGYTF

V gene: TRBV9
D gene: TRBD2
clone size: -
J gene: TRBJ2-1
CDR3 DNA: TGTGCCAGCAGCGTATCAAGCGGGAGCTCCTACAATGAGCAGTTCTTC
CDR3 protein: CASSVSSGSSYNEQFF

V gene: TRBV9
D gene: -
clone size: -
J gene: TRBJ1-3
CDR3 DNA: TGTGCCAGCAGCGTAGGGGAAGCTACAACACCCTCTGGAAACACCATATATTTT
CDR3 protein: CASSVGEATTPSGNTIYF

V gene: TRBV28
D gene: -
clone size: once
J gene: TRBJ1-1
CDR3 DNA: TGTGCCAGCAGTTTCCGGGTTCGGGTGAACACTGAAGCTTTCTTT
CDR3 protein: CASSFRVRVNTEAFF

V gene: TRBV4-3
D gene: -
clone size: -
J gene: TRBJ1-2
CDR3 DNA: TGCGCCAGCAGCCAATTGGGGGGGATCTACTATGGCTACACCTTC
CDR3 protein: CASSQLGGIYYGYTF

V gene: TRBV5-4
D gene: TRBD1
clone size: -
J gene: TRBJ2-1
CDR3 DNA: TGTGCCAGCAGCCGGGACAGGGGAATAAATGAGCAGTTCTTC
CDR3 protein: CASSRDRGINEQFF

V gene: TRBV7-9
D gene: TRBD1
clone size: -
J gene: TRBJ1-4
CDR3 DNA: TGTGCCAGCAGCAAACAGGGGGCGGCTAATGAAAAACTGTTTTTT
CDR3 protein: CASSKQGAANEKLFF

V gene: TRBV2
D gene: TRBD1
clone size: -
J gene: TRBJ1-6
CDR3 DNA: TGTGCCAGCAGCGTTACTAAGGGACAGGGTGAATCACCCCTCCACTTT
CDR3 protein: CASSVTKGQGESPLHF

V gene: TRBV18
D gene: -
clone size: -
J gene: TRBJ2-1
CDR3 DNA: TGTGCCAGCTCACCTACCGGGACAAAAAGGAATGAGCAGTTCTTC
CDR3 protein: CASSPTGTKRNEQFF

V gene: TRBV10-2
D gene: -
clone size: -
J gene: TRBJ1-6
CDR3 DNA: TGCGCCAGCAGTGGGATCAAGAATTCACCCCTCCACTTT
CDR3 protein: CASSGIKNSPLHF

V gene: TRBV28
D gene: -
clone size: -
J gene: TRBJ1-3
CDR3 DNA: TGTGCCAGCAGTTCCCCCGCGGGGTCGTCCTCTGGAAACACCATATATTTT
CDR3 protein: CASSSPAGSSSGNTIYF

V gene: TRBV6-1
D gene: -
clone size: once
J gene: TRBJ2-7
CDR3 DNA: TGTGCCAGCAGTAGCCTGTGGGACTGGGGGAACGAGCAGTACTTC
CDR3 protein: CASSSLWDWGNEQYF

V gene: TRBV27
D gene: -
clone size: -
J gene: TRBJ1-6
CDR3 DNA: TGTGCCAGCAGTTTATCGCCCCCGGCAGGCCTCTCTCATTCACCCCTCCACTTT
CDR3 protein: CASSLSPPAGLSHSPLHF

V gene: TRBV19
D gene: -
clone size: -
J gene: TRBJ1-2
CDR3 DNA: TGTGCCAGTAGTATCATCGATCCTAACTATGGCTACACCTTC
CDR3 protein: CASSIIDPNYGYTF

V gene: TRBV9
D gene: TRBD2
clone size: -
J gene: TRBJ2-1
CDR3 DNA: TGTGCCAGCAGCAGCGGGACTTACAATGAGCAGTTCTTC
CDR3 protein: CASSSGTYNEQFF

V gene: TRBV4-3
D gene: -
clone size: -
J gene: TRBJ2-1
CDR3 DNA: TGCGCCAGCAGCCAAGTCTGGGGGAGGAATGAGCAGTTCTTC
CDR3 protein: CASSQVWGRNEQFF